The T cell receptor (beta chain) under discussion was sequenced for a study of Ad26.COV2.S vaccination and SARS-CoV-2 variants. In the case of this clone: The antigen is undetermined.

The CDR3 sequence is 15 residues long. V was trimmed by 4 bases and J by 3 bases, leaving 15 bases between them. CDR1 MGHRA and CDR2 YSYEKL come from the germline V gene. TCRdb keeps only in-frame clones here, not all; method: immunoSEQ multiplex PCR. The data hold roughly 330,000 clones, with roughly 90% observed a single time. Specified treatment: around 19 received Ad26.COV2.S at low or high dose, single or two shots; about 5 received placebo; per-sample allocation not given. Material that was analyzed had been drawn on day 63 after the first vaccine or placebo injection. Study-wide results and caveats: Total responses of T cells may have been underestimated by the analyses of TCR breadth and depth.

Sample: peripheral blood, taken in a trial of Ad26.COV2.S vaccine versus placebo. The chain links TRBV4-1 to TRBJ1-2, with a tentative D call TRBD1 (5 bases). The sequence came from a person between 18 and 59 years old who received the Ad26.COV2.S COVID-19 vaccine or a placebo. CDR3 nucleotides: TGCGCCAGCAGCCCAGACTACGGGGCCTACTATGGCTACACCTTC. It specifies CASSPDYGAYYGYTF.